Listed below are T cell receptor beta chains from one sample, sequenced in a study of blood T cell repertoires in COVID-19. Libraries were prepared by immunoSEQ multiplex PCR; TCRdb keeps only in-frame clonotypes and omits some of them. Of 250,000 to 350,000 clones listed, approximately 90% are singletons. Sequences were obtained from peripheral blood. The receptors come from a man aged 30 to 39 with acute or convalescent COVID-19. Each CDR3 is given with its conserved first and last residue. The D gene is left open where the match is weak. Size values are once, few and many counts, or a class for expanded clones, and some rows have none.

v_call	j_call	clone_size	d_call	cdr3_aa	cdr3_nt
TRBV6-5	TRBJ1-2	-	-	CASSPIRDFYGYTF	TGTGCCAGCAGTCCAATTAGGGACTTCTATGGCTACACCTTC
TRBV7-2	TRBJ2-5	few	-	CASSFYGGETQYF	TGTGCCAGCAGCTTTTATGGAGGGGAGACCCAGTACTTC
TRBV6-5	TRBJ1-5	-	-	CASRPQDSGNQPQHF	TGTGCCAGCAGGCCGCAGGACTCTGGCAATCAGCCCCAGCATTTT
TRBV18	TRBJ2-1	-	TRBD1	CASSEGQNSYNEQFF	TGTGCCAGCTCAGAGGGACAGAACTCCTACAATGAGCAGTTCTTC
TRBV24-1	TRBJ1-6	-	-	CATSDSGFETSSYNSPLHF	TGTGCCACCAGTGATTCCGGGTTTGAAACGAGCTCCTATAATTCACCCCTCCACTTT
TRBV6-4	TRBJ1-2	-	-	CASRRTDSDGYTF	TGTGCCAGCAGAAGGACGGACTCTGATGGCTACACCTTC
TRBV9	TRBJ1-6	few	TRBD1	CASSVVGTGGGSLHF	TGTGCCAGCAGCGTAGTCGGAACAGGGGGCGGTTCCCTCCACTTT
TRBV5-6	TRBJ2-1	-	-	CAQPTPGGNEQFF	TGTGCCCAACCCACCCCCGGGGGTAATGAGCAGTTCTTC
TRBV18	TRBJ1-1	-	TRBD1	CASQLTGADTEAFF	TGTGCCAGCCAATTGACAGGGGCGGACACTGAAGCTTTCTTT
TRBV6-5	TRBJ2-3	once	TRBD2	CASSYSRASGDDTQYF	TGTGCCAGCAGTTACTCCAGAGCTAGCGGGGATGATACGCAGTATTTT
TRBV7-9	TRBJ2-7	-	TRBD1	CASSSPGQGSYEQYF	TGTGCCAGCAGCTCCCCGGGACAGGGCTCCTACGAGCAGTACTTC
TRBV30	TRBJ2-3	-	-	CAWSDLGLLDTQYF	TGTGCCTGGAGCGATCTGGGCCTGCTTGATACGCAGTATTTT
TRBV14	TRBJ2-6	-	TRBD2	CASSRQGGSGANVLTF	TGTGCCAGCAGCCGCCAGGGAGGGTCTGGGGCCAACGTCCTGACTTTC
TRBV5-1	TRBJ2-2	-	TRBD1	CASQRRYSGTGDGELFF	TGCGCCAGCCAACGACGATATTCCGGGACAGGGGACGGGGAGCTGTTTTTT
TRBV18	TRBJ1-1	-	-	CASSPSGNPEAFF	TGTGCCAGCTCACCATCAGGGAACCCTGAAGCTTTCTTT
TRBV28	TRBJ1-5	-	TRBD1	CASSPPKGAAQPQHF	TGTGCCAGCAGTCCCCCTAAGGGGGCGGCTCAGCCCCAGCATTTT
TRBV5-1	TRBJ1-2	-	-	CASTPNSGTLNGAGYTF	TGCGCCAGCACCCCTAACTCGGGGACACTAAACGGCGCTGGCTACACCTTC
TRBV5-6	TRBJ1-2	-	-	CASSFRPGLDGYTF	TGTGCCAGCAGCTTCCGTCCGGGGTTGGATGGCTACACCTTC
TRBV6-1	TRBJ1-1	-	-	CASSETHVWGVNTEAFF	TGTGCCAGCAGTGAAACCCATGTTTGGGGGGTAAACACTGAAGCTTTCTTT
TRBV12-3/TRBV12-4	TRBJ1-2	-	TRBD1	CASSLGQGYGYTF	TGTGCCAGCAGTTTGGGACAGGGCTATGGCTACACCTTC
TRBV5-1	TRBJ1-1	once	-	CASREDTLNTEAFF	TGCGCCAGCCGGGAAGACACTCTGAACACTGAAGCTTTCTTT
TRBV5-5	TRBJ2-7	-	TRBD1	CASSARDRVYEQYF	TGTGCCAGCAGCGCCCGGGACAGGGTATACGAGCAGTACTTC
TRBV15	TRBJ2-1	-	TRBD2	CATSMGTSAHEQFF	TGTGCCACCAGCATGGGGACTAGTGCGCATGAGCAGTTCTTC
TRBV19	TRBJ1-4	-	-	CASSQGSQNEKLFF	TGTGCCAGTAGTCAGGGTTCCCAAAATGAAAAACTGTTTTTT
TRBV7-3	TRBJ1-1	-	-	CASADPNTEAFF	TGTGCCAGTGCAGATCCGAACACTGAAGCTTTCTTT
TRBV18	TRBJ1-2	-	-	CASSPLLQTYGYTF	TGTGCCAGCTCACCTCTCCTACAGACCTATGGCTACACCTTC
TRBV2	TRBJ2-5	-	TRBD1	CASSLGTGNFQETQYF	TGTGCCAGCAGTCTTGGGACAGGGAATTTCCAAGAGACCCAGTACTTC
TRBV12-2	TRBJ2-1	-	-	CASRQWTSGGAHFYNEQFF	TGTGCAAGTCGCCAATGGACTAGCGGGGGGGCCCACTTTTACAATGAGCAGTTCTTC
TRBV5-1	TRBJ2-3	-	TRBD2	CASSLWTSGTDTQYF	TGCGCCAGCAGCTTGTGGACTAGCGGAACAGATACGCAGTATTTT
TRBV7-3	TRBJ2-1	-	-	CASSPQYGVEDEQFF	TGTGCCAGCAGCCCCCAGTACGGGGTGGAAGATGAGCAGTTCTTC
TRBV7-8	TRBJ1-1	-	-	CASSLTGNTEAFF	TGTGCCAGCAGCTTGACAGGGAACACTGAAGCTTTCTTT
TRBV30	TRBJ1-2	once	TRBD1	CAWGHRGQRGYTF	TGTGCCTGGGGTCACAGGGGGCAGCGAGGCTACACCTTC
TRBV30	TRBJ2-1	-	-	CAWSVRGARFF	TGTGCCTGGAGTGTACGGGGGGCCAGGTTCTTC
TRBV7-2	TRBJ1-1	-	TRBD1	CASSFRQGISEAFF	TGTGCCAGCAGCTTCCGACAGGGGATAAGTGAAGCTTTCTTT
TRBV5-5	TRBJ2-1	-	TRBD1	CASSSGTGGYNEQFF	TGTGCCAGCAGCTCCGGGACAGGGGGTTACAATGAGCAGTTCTTC
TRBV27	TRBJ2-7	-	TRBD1	CASSLQGAGYEQYF	TGTGCCAGCAGTTTACAGGGGGCCGGCTACGAGCAGTACTTC
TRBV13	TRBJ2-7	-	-	CASSLVIGHGLAGYEQYF	TGTGCCAGCAGCTTAGTGATCGGACACGGGCTCGCGGGATACGAGCAGTACTTC
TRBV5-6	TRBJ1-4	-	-	CASSPRGRGEKLFF	TGTGCCAGCAGCCCCCGGGGGCGGGGGGAAAAACTGTTTTTT
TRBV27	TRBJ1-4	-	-	CASSRDGGTLFF	TGTGCCAGCAGTAGAGATGGTGGTACACTGTTTTTT
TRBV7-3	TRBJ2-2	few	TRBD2	CASSPQPSGRRTGELFF	TGTGCCAGCAGCCCCCAGCCTAGCGGGAGAAGGACCGGGGAGCTGTTTTTT
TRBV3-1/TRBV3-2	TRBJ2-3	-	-	CVLSGVEGDTQYF	TGTGTCCTTTCGGGAGTTGAAGGGGATACGCAGTATTTT
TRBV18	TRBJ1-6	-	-	CASSPSSTYNSPLHF	TGTGCCAGCTCACCATCGAGTACCTATAATTCACCCCTCCACTTT
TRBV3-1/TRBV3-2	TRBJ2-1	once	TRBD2	CASSRDRLAGWQFF	TGTGCCAGCAGCCGGGACAGACTAGCGGGCTGGCAGTTCTTC
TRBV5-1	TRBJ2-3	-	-	CASSLLGGTTDTQYF	TGCGCCAGCAGCTTGTTGGGCGGGACTACAGATACGCAGTATTTT
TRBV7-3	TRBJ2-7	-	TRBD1	CASSPRRETGSYEQYF	TGTGCCAGCAGCCCTCGCCGTGAGACAGGGAGCTACGAGCAGTACTTC
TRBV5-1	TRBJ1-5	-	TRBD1	CASRDRDNQPQHF	TGCGCCAGCAGGGACAGGGACAATCAGCCCCAGCATTTT
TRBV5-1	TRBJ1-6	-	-	CASSLGQRNSPLHF	TGCGCCAGCAGCTTAGGACAGAGGAATTCACCCCTCCACTTT
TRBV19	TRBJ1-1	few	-	CATHRGLNTEAFF	TGTGCCACCCATCGAGGGCTGAACACTGAAGCTTTCTTT
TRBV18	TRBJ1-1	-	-	CASSPGELREAFF	TGTGCCAGCTCACCAGGTGAACTGCGGGAAGCTTTCTTT
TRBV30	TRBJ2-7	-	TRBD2	CAWTQAGGRNEQYF	TGTGCCTGGACTCAAGCGGGGGGGCGGAACGAGCAGTACTTC
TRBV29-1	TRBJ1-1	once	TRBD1	CSVGTGQYTEAFF	TGCAGCGTTGGAACGGGACAGTACACTGAAGCTTTCTTT
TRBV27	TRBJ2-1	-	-	CASSLFYSSYNEQFF	TGTGCCAGCAGTTTATTCTATAGCTCCTACAATGAGCAGTTCTTC
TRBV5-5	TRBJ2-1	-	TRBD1	CASSNRDRLDEQFF	TGTGCCAGCAGCAACCGGGACAGGCTCGATGAGCAGTTCTTC
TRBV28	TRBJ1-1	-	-	CASNLGHSGFAEAFF	TGTGCCAGCAACTTGGGGCACTCCGGTTTCGCTGAAGCTTTCTTT
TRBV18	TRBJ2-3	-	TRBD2	CASSATLADTQYF	TGTGCCAGCTCAGCGACACTAGCGGATACGCAGTATTTT
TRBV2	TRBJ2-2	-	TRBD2	CASSGLAEAVGTGELFF	TGTGCCAGCAGTGGACTAGCGGAGGCCGTTGGCACCGGGGAGCTGTTTTTT
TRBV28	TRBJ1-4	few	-	CASSLIGGSTNEKLFF	TGTGCCAGCAGTTTAATAGGCGGCTCAACTAATGAAAAACTGTTTTTT
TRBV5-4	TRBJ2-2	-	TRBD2	CATKVGGGRAGELFF	TGTGCCACCAAAGTCGGGGGGGGAAGGGCCGGGGAGCTGTTTTTT